This entry lists 8 T cell receptor beta chains sequenced from one sample in a study of T-cell reconstitution after alpha-beta-depleted transplantation in children. During its preparation, the TCRbeta library received unique molecular identifiers. TCRdb re-derived calls from the PCR reads in MiXCR, one entry per CDR3 protein. The sample includes 200,000 to 250,000 distinct CDR3 sequences, 9.7% seen only once; the top ten take approximately 4.7%. Sequencing was performed on PBMCs from the stem cell graft donor, taken from the stem cell graft. Every receptor here comes from a human donor who donated a stem cell graft to a child with SCID.

This clonotype was counted many times. The V call is TRBV7-2, the J call TRBJ2-1; 12 nucleotides agree with TRBD2. Trimming took 8 bases from V and 5 from J; bases not matched to a gene: 4. Looked up from germline, CDR1 is SGHTA and CDR2 is FQGNSA. The CDR3 contains 14 residues. The CDR3 sequence is CASGTSGPHNEQFF. CDR3 coding DNA: TGTGCCAGCGGGACTAGCGGGCCCCACAATGAGCAGTTCTTC.

This chain links TRBV5-1 with TRBJ2-2; D gene unclear. Deletions cut 4 bases from V and 1 base from J, with 14 bases between. From germline, CDR1 is SGHRS and CDR2 YFSETQ. The length of the CDR3 is 16 residues. CDR3 residues: CASSMEAPGNTGELFF. The CDR3 DNA reads TGCGCCAGCAGCATGGAAGCCCCAGGGAACACCGGGGAGCTGTTTTTT.

V gene TRBV19 combines with J gene TRBJ2-5; D may be TRBD1 (6 bases). Trimming removed 7 bases from V and 4 bases from J, with 16 bases in between. The V gene's germline CDR1 is LNHDA and CDR2 SQIVND (reference sequence). The CDR3 loop spans 14 amino acids. Written as DNA, the CDR3 is TGTGCCAGTAACCCAGGGGACCGTGGAGAGACCCAGTACTTC. Protein: CASNPGDRGETQYF.

DNA for the CDR3: TGCGCCAGCAGCTGGGGGACAGCTAACACTGAAGCTTTCTTT. It specifies CASSWGTANTEAFF. The chain recombines TRBV5-1 with TRBJ1-1, with TRBD1 identical over 7 bases. The V segment lost 3 bases and the J segment 2 bases; nucleotides outside the gene matches: 4. The CDR3 length is 14 residues. CDR1 SGHRS and CDR2 YFSETQ come from the germline V gene.

The table lists this clonotype with many counts. This chain joins TRBV5-1 and TRBJ1-2, with a weak D call TRBD1 (5 bases). CDR1 is SGHRS, CDR2 YFSETQ, per germline. V was pared by 0 bases and J by 7 bases, with 10 bases between. The CDR3 totals 13 residues. CDR3 amino acids: CASSLGPGGGYTF. The CDR3 DNA sequence: TGCGCCAGCAGCTTGGGTCCCGGGGGTGGCTACACCTTC.

This clonotype was seen many times. The V and J genes are TRBV12-3 or TRBV12-4 and TRBJ2-7; 7 bases fit TRBD1. The CDR3 loop spans 13 amino acids. Losses at the gene ends were 6 bases for V and 12 bases for J; bases not matched to a gene: 14. This chain's CDR3 is CASRRGQAPGPYF. The CDR3 nucleotides are TGTGCCAGCAGGCGTGGACAGGCCCCTGGGCCGTACTTC.

Many counts were recorded for this clonotype. This chain uses TRBV20-1 with TRBJ2-3; D might be TRBD2 (6 bases). The CDR3 has 14 amino acids. V shed 4 bases and J shed 4 bases, with 15 bases lying between them. The germline V gene encodes CDR1 DFQATT and CDR2 SNEGSKA (reference sequence). The DNA for the CDR3 is TGCAGTGCTAAGCCCCCGGAGGGTCCAGATACGCAGTATTTT. Translating gives CSAKPPEGPDTQYF.

This clonotype was seen repeatedly, ten times or more. CDR3 nucleotides: TGTGCCAGCAGCGGGCAGGGGGCCGGCTATGGCTACACCTTC. It encodes CASSGQGAGYGYTF. J is TRBJ1-2 and V is TRBV9, with 8 nucleotides matching TRBD1. The CDR3 has 14 amino acids. Germline V gene lookup returns CDR1 SGDLS and CDR2 YYNGEE. V trimming: 3 bases; J trimming: 4 bases; junction bases outside the gene matches: 5.